This is a list of T cell receptor beta chains from one sample in a study of blood T cell repertoires in COVID-19. Assay: immunoSEQ multiplex PCR; the TCRdb copy retains only in-frame clones and omits some. Among about 240,000 clones listed, roughly 86% were seen once. The sequencing sample was made of peripheral blood. These receptors were obtained from a woman aged 25 to 39 with acute or convalescent COVID-19. The CDR3 runs from the conserved cysteine through the conserved F or W. A D gene is named only where the DNA matches it firmly. Clone size is given for some rows only: seen once, a few or many times, or a class if the clone is expanded.

j_call: TRBJ1-2; d_call: -; clone_size: -; v_call: TRBV5-1; cdr3_aa: CASSLLGGGDGYTF; cdr3_nt: TGCGCCAGCAGCCTTCTTGGGGGCGGTGATGGCTACACCTTC
j_call: TRBJ2-1; d_call: -; clone_size: -; v_call: TRBV20-1; cdr3_aa: CSAQDYNEQFF; cdr3_nt: TGCAGTGCACAAGACTACAATGAGCAGTTCTTC
j_call: TRBJ1-3; d_call: -; clone_size: -; v_call: TRBV2; cdr3_aa: CASSEHTTGYF; cdr3_nt: TGTGCCAGCAGTGAACACACGACGGGATATTTT
j_call: TRBJ1-1; d_call: -; clone_size: -; v_call: TRBV19; cdr3_aa: CASSMVISLEAFF; cdr3_nt: TGTGCCAGTAGTATGGTCATCAGTCTTGAAGCTTTCTTT
j_call: TRBJ2-1; d_call: TRBD2; clone_size: -; v_call: TRBV7-2; cdr3_aa: CASSKTSGRDIEQFF; cdr3_nt: TGTGCCAGCAGTAAGACTAGCGGGAGGGATATTGAGCAGTTCTTC
j_call: TRBJ1-2; d_call: -; clone_size: -; v_call: TRBV24-1; cdr3_aa: CATSAGGANYGYTF; cdr3_nt: TGTGCCACCAGTGCCGGGGGGGCAAACTATGGCTACACCTTC
j_call: TRBJ1-1; d_call: -; clone_size: -; v_call: TRBV7-8; cdr3_aa: CASRPGEANTEAFF; cdr3_nt: TGTGCCAGCAGACCCGGGGAAGCGAACACTGAAGCTTTCTTT
j_call: TRBJ2-7; d_call: -; clone_size: -; v_call: TRBV3-1/TRBV3-2; cdr3_aa: CASSQEIGGISYEQYF; cdr3_nt: TGTGCCAGCAGCCAAGAAATCGGGGGTATCTCCTACGAGCAGTACTTC
j_call: TRBJ2-5; d_call: TRBD2; clone_size: -; v_call: TRBV7-8; cdr3_aa: CASSLLTWTSKETQYF; cdr3_nt: TGTGCCAGCAGTTTGCTTACGTGGACTAGCAAAGAGACCCAGTACTTC
j_call: TRBJ1-3; d_call: -; clone_size: -; v_call: TRBV4-1; cdr3_aa: CASSPTAVSGNTIYF; cdr3_nt: TGCGCCAGCAGCCCTACAGCAGTCTCTGGAAACACCATATATTTT
j_call: TRBJ2-1; d_call: -; clone_size: -; v_call: TRBV3-1/TRBV3-2; cdr3_aa: CASSLSGADEQFF; cdr3_nt: TGTGCCAGCAGCCTCAGTGGGGCAGATGAGCAGTTCTTC
j_call: TRBJ2-1; d_call: TRBD2; clone_size: -; v_call: TRBV27; cdr3_aa: CASSLRLAGGPNEQFF; cdr3_nt: TGTGCCAGCAGTCTTAGACTAGCGGGAGGGCCGAATGAGCAGTTCTTC
j_call: TRBJ2-2; d_call: -; clone_size: -; v_call: TRBV25-1; cdr3_aa: CASSSGLRSTGELFF; cdr3_nt: TGTGCCAGCAGCTCAGGGCTGAGGAGCACCGGGGAGCTGTTTTTT
j_call: TRBJ2-3; d_call: -; clone_size: -; v_call: TRBV12-1; cdr3_aa: CASYSGSGTDTQYF; cdr3_nt: TGTGCCAGTTATAGCGGGAGTGGCACAGATACGCAGTATTTT
j_call: TRBJ2-1; d_call: TRBD1; clone_size: -; v_call: TRBV11-2; cdr3_aa: CASRTTGGRDHSEQFF; cdr3_nt: TGTGCCAGCAGGACAACAGGGGGCAGGGACCACAGCGAGCAGTTCTTC
j_call: TRBJ2-1; d_call: TRBD2; clone_size: -; v_call: TRBV9; cdr3_aa: CASSVEVAGGPLINEQFF; cdr3_nt: TGTGCCAGCAGCGTAGAGGTAGCGGGAGGGCCTTTGATCAATGAGCAGTTCTTC
j_call: TRBJ2-5; d_call: -; clone_size: -; v_call: TRBV9; cdr3_aa: CASSGGSGRGQETQYF; cdr3_nt: TGTGCCAGCAGCGGTGGAAGTGGGAGAGGGCAGGAGACCCAGTACTTC
j_call: TRBJ2-1; d_call: -; clone_size: -; v_call: TRBV7-8; cdr3_aa: CASSLEASFYNEQFF; cdr3_nt: TGTGCCAGCAGCTTAGAGGCTAGCTTCTACAATGAGCAGTTCTTC
j_call: TRBJ2-7; d_call: TRBD1; clone_size: -; v_call: TRBV30; cdr3_aa: CACLRDRSSYEQYF; cdr3_nt: TGTGCCTGCCTCCGGGACAGAAGCTCCTACGAGCAGTACTTC
j_call: TRBJ1-4; d_call: -; clone_size: -; v_call: TRBV3-1/TRBV3-2; cdr3_aa: CASSPRGQTNEKLFF; cdr3_nt: TGTGCCAGCAGCCCGCGGGGGCAGACTAATGAAAAACTGTTTTTT
j_call: TRBJ2-7; d_call: TRBD1; clone_size: -; v_call: TRBV27; cdr3_aa: CASSPRDSRSYEQYF; cdr3_nt: TGTGCCAGCAGTCCTAGGGACAGTCGCTCCTACGAGCAGTACTTC
j_call: TRBJ1-3; d_call: TRBD1; clone_size: -; v_call: TRBV29-1; cdr3_aa: CSVEGTGVGNTIYF; cdr3_nt: TGCAGCGTGGAGGGGACAGGGGTCGGAAACACCATATATTTT
j_call: TRBJ1-6; d_call: -; clone_size: -; v_call: TRBV19; cdr3_aa: CASRTGGSPLHF; cdr3_nt: TGTGCCAGTAGAACCGGAGGTTCACCCCTCCACTTT
j_call: TRBJ2-1; d_call: TRBD2; clone_size: -; v_call: TRBV19; cdr3_aa: CASSIGTSGLSMEQFF; cdr3_nt: TGTGCCAGTAGTATAGGGACTAGCGGATTAAGCATGGAGCAGTTCTTC
j_call: TRBJ1-6; d_call: -; clone_size: -; v_call: TRBV30; cdr3_aa: CAWSVFYGSSPLHF; cdr3_nt: TGTGCCTGGAGTGTATTTTATGGGAGTTCACCCCTCCACTTT
j_call: TRBJ2-5; d_call: TRBD2; clone_size: few; v_call: TRBV13; cdr3_aa: CASSSTELAGEGETQYF; cdr3_nt: TGTGCCAGCAGCTCCACCGAGCTAGCGGGGGAGGGAGAGACCCAGTACTTC
j_call: TRBJ2-5; d_call: -; clone_size: -; v_call: TRBV6-2/TRBV6-3; cdr3_aa: CASSYQAWQETQYF; cdr3_nt: TGTGCCAGCAGTTACCAGGCTTGGCAGGAGACCCAGTACTTC
j_call: TRBJ1-2; d_call: TRBD1; clone_size: -; v_call: TRBV5-1; cdr3_aa: CASSLGPGGNSYTF; cdr3_nt: TGCGCCAGCAGCTTGGGGCCAGGGGGCAATAGCTACACCTTC
j_call: TRBJ1-3; d_call: TRBD1; clone_size: -; v_call: TRBV30; cdr3_aa: CAFSKGARSGNTIYF; cdr3_nt: TGTGCCTTTTCTAAGGGGGCCCGCTCTGGAAACACCATATATTTT
j_call: TRBJ1-5; d_call: TRBD1; clone_size: -; v_call: TRBV11-3; cdr3_aa: CASSTPLGRGYNQPQHF; cdr3_nt: TGTGCCAGCAGCACCCCCCTTGGCAGGGGGTACAATCAGCCCCAGCATTTT
j_call: TRBJ1-1; d_call: -; clone_size: -; v_call: TRBV29-1; cdr3_aa: CSVELAGVVTEAFF; cdr3_nt: TGCAGCGTTGAGCTTGCGGGGGTAGTCACTGAAGCTTTCTTT
j_call: TRBJ2-3; d_call: -; clone_size: once; v_call: TRBV7-9; cdr3_aa: CASSPFGQIPDTQYF; cdr3_nt: TGTGCCAGCAGCCCATTCGGACAGATCCCAGATACGCAGTATTTT
j_call: TRBJ1-1; d_call: -; clone_size: -; v_call: TRBV4-2; cdr3_aa: CASSQRKLAEAFF; cdr3_nt: TGTGCCAGCAGCCAGAGAAAACTGGCTGAAGCTTTCTTT
j_call: TRBJ2-5; d_call: TRBD2; clone_size: once; v_call: TRBV7-6; cdr3_aa: CASSIRTSGIQETQYF; cdr3_nt: TGTGCCAGCAGCATACGGACTAGCGGGATACAAGAGACCCAGTACTTC
j_call: TRBJ2-3; d_call: -; clone_size: -; v_call: TRBV5-5; cdr3_aa: CASSLAGLSTDTQYF; cdr3_nt: TGTGCCAGCAGCTTGGCGGGACTGAGCACAGATACGCAGTATTTT
j_call: TRBJ2-3; d_call: TRBD1; clone_size: -; v_call: TRBV27; cdr3_aa: CASSLVTGADTQYF; cdr3_nt: TGTGCCAGCAGTTTGGTTACAGGGGCAGATACGCAGTATTTT
j_call: TRBJ2-2; d_call: TRBD2; clone_size: -; v_call: TRBV7-9; cdr3_aa: CASSAREGLGAGELFF; cdr3_nt: TGTGCCAGCAGCGCCCGGGAAGGACTAGGGGCCGGGGAGCTGTTTTTT
j_call: TRBJ1-1; d_call: -; clone_size: -; v_call: TRBV19; cdr3_aa: CASTLSSGNTEAFF; cdr3_nt: TGTGCCAGTACCCTATCCTCGGGAAACACTGAAGCTTTCTTT
j_call: TRBJ2-1; d_call: TRBD2; clone_size: -; v_call: TRBV7-9; cdr3_aa: CASSLLSGRANEQFF; cdr3_nt: TGTGCCAGCAGCTTACTAAGCGGGAGGGCGAATGAGCAGTTCTTC
j_call: TRBJ2-1; d_call: TRBD2; clone_size: -; v_call: TRBV13; cdr3_aa: CASSPGRADNEQFF; cdr3_nt: TGTGCCAGCAGCCCGGGGAGGGCGGACAATGAGCAGTTCTTC
j_call: TRBJ1-2; d_call: -; clone_size: -; v_call: TRBV14; cdr3_aa: CASSQLRGRTNANYGYTF; cdr3_nt: TGTGCCAGCAGCCAACTTAGGGGCAGGACGAACGCTAACTATGGCTACACCTTC
j_call: TRBJ1-1; d_call: -; clone_size: -; v_call: TRBV3-1/TRBV3-2; cdr3_aa: CASSHGYRNTEAFF; cdr3_nt: TGTGCCAGCAGCCATGGTTACAGGAACACTGAAGCTTTCTTT
j_call: TRBJ1-1; d_call: -; clone_size: -; v_call: TRBV14; cdr3_aa: CASSPSEEAFF; cdr3_nt: TGTGCCAGCAGCCCGTCGGAGGAAGCTTTCTTT
j_call: TRBJ2-1; d_call: -; clone_size: few; v_call: TRBV9; cdr3_aa: CASSVFFSASANEQFF; cdr3_nt: TGTGCCAGCAGCGTTTTTTTTTCGGCTAGCGCCAATGAGCAGTTCTTC
j_call: TRBJ1-4; d_call: TRBD1; clone_size: once; v_call: TRBV7-9; cdr3_aa: CASSLFQGEKGEKLFF; cdr3_nt: TGTGCCAGCAGCTTATTCCAGGGGGAAAAGGGTGAAAAACTGTTTTTT
j_call: TRBJ2-5; d_call: TRBD1; clone_size: -; v_call: TRBV19; cdr3_aa: CASSFDRGYQETQYF; cdr3_nt: TGTGCCAGTAGTTTTGACAGGGGGTACCAAGAGACCCAGTACTTC
j_call: TRBJ2-5; d_call: TRBD2; clone_size: -; v_call: TRBV19; cdr3_aa: CASSTLAGRYQETQYF; cdr3_nt: TGTGCCAGTAGTACTTTAGCGGGGAGGTACCAAGAGACCCAGTACTTC
j_call: TRBJ2-1; d_call: -; clone_size: -; v_call: TRBV5-6; cdr3_aa: CASSFLQGWYNEQFF; cdr3_nt: TGTGCCAGCAGCTTCCTACAGGGATGGTACAATGAGCAGTTCTTC
j_call: TRBJ2-1; d_call: TRBD2; clone_size: -; v_call: TRBV29-1; cdr3_aa: CSAPQLAGEYNEQFF; cdr3_nt: TGCAGCGCTCCGCAACTAGCGGGGGAATACAATGAGCAGTTCTTC
j_call: TRBJ2-3; d_call: -; clone_size: -; v_call: TRBV18; cdr3_aa: CASSRSLSTDTQYF; cdr3_nt: TGTGCCAGCTCGCGGTCACTTAGCACAGATACGCAGTATTTT
j_call: TRBJ2-7; d_call: TRBD2; clone_size: -; v_call: TRBV5-1; cdr3_aa: CASSSGLAGYEQYF; cdr3_nt: TGCGCCAGCAGCTCCGGACTAGCAGGGTACGAGCAGTACTTC
j_call: TRBJ1-2; d_call: TRBD1; clone_size: -; v_call: TRBV5-6; cdr3_aa: CASSSTRDRAHSGYTF; cdr3_nt: TGTGCCAGCAGCTCCACGAGGGACAGGGCACACAGCGGCTACACCTTC
j_call: TRBJ2-3; d_call: -; clone_size: -; v_call: TRBV18; cdr3_aa: CASSLGGTRLTDTQYF; cdr3_nt: TGTGCCAGCTCACTGGGCGGGACTCGCCTGACAGATACGCAGTATTTT
j_call: TRBJ2-3; d_call: TRBD1; clone_size: -; v_call: TRBV6-6; cdr3_aa: CATGDRGSDTQYF; cdr3_nt: TGTGCCACCGGAGACAGGGGATCAGATACGCAGTATTTT
j_call: TRBJ2-1; d_call: -; clone_size: few; v_call: TRBV7-9; cdr3_aa: CASSLGTTVQLF; cdr3_nt: TGTGCCAGCAGCTTAGGTACTACGGTCCAGCTCTTC